A single sample is the source of the 20 T cell receptor beta chains below, sequenced in a study of long-term antiretroviral therapy in people with HIV. This was the immunoSEQ v3.0 assay at survey level. Here immunoSEQ multiplex PCR was the method, and the copy in TCRdb shows in-frame clones only, minus some. The sample holds 18,000 or so clones, around 80% seen once. Sequencing was performed on unsorted PBMCs, taken at the start of antiretroviral therapy, before treatment. The receptors were sampled from a woman aged 35 to 49 with HIV.

The chain is built from TRBV28 and TRBJ1-3, with D perhaps matching TRBD1 (6 bases). The CDR3 extends over 15 amino acids. V was pared by 4 bases and J by 4 bases, with 14 bases between. Looked up from germline, CDR1 is MDHEN and CDR2 is SYDVKM. In nucleotides, the CDR3 is TGTGCCAGCAGTTCCGACGACAGGCTAGGAAACACCATATATTTT. This gives the protein CASSSDDRLGNTIYF. The full variable domain, in which reference TRBV28 and TRBJ1-3 provide the parts outside the CDR3, is DVKVTQSSRYLVKRTGEKVFLECVQDMDHENMFWYRQDPGLGLRLIYFSYDVKMKEKGDIPEGYSVSREKKERFSLILESASTNQTSMYLCASSSDDRLGNTIYFGEGSWLTVV.

This chain joins TRBV28 and TRBJ1-2; a weak D match, TRBD1 (5 bases). The CDR3 has 13 amino acids. Trimming pared 10 bases from V and 1 base from J, leaving 13 bases between. Germline lookup yields CDR1 MDHEN and CDR2 SYDVKM. CDR3 in amino acids: CANRDPFNYGYTF. The CDR3 DNA sequence: TGTGCCAACCGGGACCCCTTTAACTATGGCTACACCTTC.

The rearrangement uses TRBV5-6 and TRBJ2-3; a weak D match, TRBD1 (6 bases). Germline CDR1 and CDR2: SGHDT and YYEEEE. Trimming cost V 5 bases and J 2 bases, with 15 bases left between them. The CDR3 totals 15 residues. For the CDR3, the DNA is TGTGCCAGCAGATATACAGGGCTCCCCACAGATACGCAGTATTTT. Amino acids: CASRYTGLPTDTQYF. The full variable domain, with the rest looked up from reference TRBV5-6 and TRBJ2-3, is DAGVTQSPTHLIKTRGQQVTLRCSPKSGHDTVSWYQQALGQGPQFIFQYYEEEERQRGNFPDRFSGHQFPNYSSELNVNALLLGDSALYLCASRYTGLPTDTQYFGPGTRLTVL.

This sequence joins TRBV5-4 and TRBJ1-1, with a possible D match to TRBD1 (5 bases). The CDR3 is 15 residues long. V was trimmed by 4 bases and J by 0 bases, leaving 13 bases between them. CDR1 SGHNT and CDR2 YYREEE come from the germline V gene (reference sequence). The CDR3 bases are TGTGCCAGCAGCGGGGGGAGAAGCATGAACACTGAAGCTTTCTTT. This encodes CASSGGRSMNTEAFF.

This sequence joins TRBV2 and TRBJ2-5; D perhaps matches TRBD2 (6 bases). The germline gives CDR1 SNHLY, CDR2 FYNNEI. Trimming took off 11 bases at V and 3 bases at J, with 13 bases between the two ends. The CDR3 covers 12 residues. Written as DNA, the CDR3 is TGTGCCGTTACCGGGAGTAAAGAGACCCAGTACTTC. Amino acid sequence: CAVTGSKETQYF.

Comments on this clone: Distinct nucleotide sequences in the sample also encode this CDR3. Here the CDR3 reads CASSERDRSYEQYF. The CDR3 DNA sequence: TGTGCCAGCAGTGAGCGGGACCGTTCCTACGAGCAGTACTTC. This chain joins TRBV2 and TRBJ2-7; weak D call: TRBD2 (6 bases). This CDR3 region has 14 residues. V gave up 3 bases and J gave up 1 base, with 10 bases separating them. Looked up from germline, CDR1 is SNHLY and CDR2 is FYNNEI.

CDR3 region: CASSPDNGSEQYF. The DNA for the CDR3 is TGTGCCAGCTCACCGGATAATGGAAGTGAGCAGTACTTC. The genes are TRBV18 and TRBJ2-7; no clear D. The germline V and J ends were trimmed by 3 bases and 7 bases, with 13 bases remaining between them. Germline V gives CDR1 KGHSH, CDR2 LQKENI. The CDR3 is 13 amino acids. The full variable domain, in which reference TRBV18 and TRBJ2-7 provide the parts outside the CDR3, is NAGVMQNPRHLVRRRGQEARLRCSPMKGHSHVYWYRQLPEEGLKFMVYLQKENIIDESGMPKERFSAEFPKEGPSILRIQQVVRGDSAAYFCASSPDNGSEQYFGPGTRLTVT.

In DNA form, the CDR3 reads TGTGCCAGCAGTGAGAGACAGGGGACCTATGGCTACACCTTC. This sequence encodes CASSERQGTYGYTF. This chain links TRBV2 with TRBJ1-2; 8 positions agree with TRBD1. V gave up 3 bases and J gave up 4 bases; unmatched junction bases: 4. The CDR3 totals 14 residues. Germline V gene data show CDR1 as SNHLY and CDR2 as FYNNEI. Full variable domain (remainder filled in from reference TRBV2 and TRBJ1-2): EPEVTQTPSHQVTQMGQEVILRCVPISNHLYFYWYRQILGQKVEFLVSFYNNEISEKSEIFDDQFSVERPDGSNFTLKIRSTKLEDSAMYFCASSERQGTYGYTFGSGTRLTVV.

V and J are TRBV7-3 and TRBJ2-2; 8 nucleotides agree with TRBD2. Germline CDR1 and CDR2: SGHTA and FQGTGA. This CDR3 spans 15 amino acids. The ends lost 2 bases at V and 2 bases at J; junction bases unmatched: 1. The CDR3 reads CASSLRGGNTGELFF. As DNA, the CDR3 is TGTGCCAGCAGCTTACGGGGGGGTAACACCGGGGAGCTGTTTTTT.

This clone is labeled medium-sized. V is TRBV4-3 and J is TRBJ1-1; D possibly corresponds to TRBD1 (6 bases). Deletions cut 1 base from V and 6 bases from J, with 15 bases between. The V gene's germline CDR1 is LGHNA and CDR2 YSLEER. CDR3 size: 15 residues. The CDR3: CASSQGGTLGAEAFF. The CDR3 bases are TGCGCCAGCAGCCAAGGGGGGACACTTGGGGCTGAAGCTTTCTTT.

The chain couples TRBV11-2 to TRBJ2-1, with unresolved D. Germline V gene lookup returns CDR1 SGHAT and CDR2 FQNNGV. This CDR3 spans 14 amino acids. Trimming pared 5 bases from V and 2 bases from J, leaving 10 bases between. CDR3 sequence (DNA): TGTGCCAGCAGCCTCCGAGACACCTACAATGAGCAGTTCTTC. Its translation is CASSLRDTYNEQFF.

The J gene is TRBJ2-7, the V gene TRBV15, with D tentatively TRBD2 (7 bases). Between the trimmed V and J ends, which lost 0 bases and 4 bases, there was a span of 13 bases. The CDR3 length is 15 residues. The germline V gene encodes CDR1 LNHNV and CDR2 YYDKDF (reference sequence). The CDR3 is CATSRDRGGGYEQYF. The CDR3, as DNA: TGTGCCACCAGCAGAGATCGGGGAGGGGGGTACGAGCAGTACTTC.

CDR3 in DNA: TGTGCCAGCAGTCCGGCAGGGGGCAATCAGCCCCAGCATTTT. This encodes CASSPAGGNQPQHF. The chain carries TRBV2 and TRBJ1-5, with a weak D call TRBD1 (6 bases). Germline CDR1 SNHLY, CDR2 FYNNEI. Trimming took 5 bases from V and 2 from J, leaving 10 bases between them. There are 14 residues in the CDR3.

The rearrangement links TRBV7-2 to TRBJ1-6; perhaps TRBD1 as D (6 bases). Trimming removed 1 base at V and 6 bases at J, with 10 bases between. From germline, CDR1 is SGHTA and CDR2 FQGNSA. This CDR3 contains 15 residues. The CDR3 here is CASSLEAGVNSPLHF. CDR3 DNA sequence: TGTGCCAGCAGCTTAGAGGCAGGGGTTAATTCACCCCTCCACTTT.

The rearrangement links TRBV5-1 to TRBJ2-7; 10 bases are shared with TRBD1. Germline trimming cut 0 bases from V and 6 bases from J; bases unmatched to any gene: 9. CDR1 and CDR2 from the germline V gene are SGHRS and YFSETQ. The CDR3 length is 16 residues. The CDR3 nucleotides are TGCGCCAGCAGCTTGGTGGGGGGACAGGGGAAGAGCGAGCAGTACTTC. This translates into CASSLVGGQGKSEQYF.

This clone has just a few counts. This rearrangement joins TRBV16 to TRBJ1-2; D remains unclear. V dropped 1 base and J dropped 6 bases, with 9 bases sitting between them. Germline loops: CDR1 KGHSY, CDR2 FQNENV. CDR3 length equals 13 residues. CDR3 sequence (DNA): TGTGCCAGCAGCCAATTGGAGGGAAATGGCTACACCTTC. Protein product: CASSQLEGNGYTF. Drawing the rest from reference TRBV16 and TRBJ1-2, the complete variable domain is GEEVAQTPKHLVRGEGQKAKLYCAPIKGHSYVFWYQQVLKNEFKFLISFQNENVFDETGMPKERFSAKCLPNSPCSLEIQATKLEDSAVYFCASSQLEGNGYTFGSGTRLTVV.

The chain joins TRBV2 to TRBJ2-7, with D perhaps matching TRBD1 (5 bases). The CDR3 has 13 residues. Germline loops: CDR1 SNHLY, CDR2 FYNNEI. The V gene lost 6 bases and the J gene lost 0 bases, with 9 bases spanning the gap. The CDR3 DNA follows: TGTGCCAGCAGGACAGAAAGCTCCTACGAGCAGTACTTC. This codes for CASRTESSYEQYF.

The chain's CDR3 is CASSLREGANEKLFF. The CDR3 nucleotides are TGTGCCAGCAGCCTTCGCGAGGGAGCTAATGAAAAACTGTTTTTT. This chain links TRBV7-8 with TRBJ1-4; no clear D gene. Germline lookup yields CDR1 SGHVS and CDR2 FQNEAQ. This CDR3 is 15 amino acids long. Trimming cost V 5 bases and J 3 bases, with 13 bases left between them.

In its sample, this clone was seen once. The CDR3 here is CASSLAPQSHEQYF. CDR3 bases: TGTGCCAGCAGTTTGGCCCCCCAGTCCCACGAGCAGTACTTC. The chain employs TRBV27 and TRBJ2-7; D is ambiguous. This CDR3 has 14 residues. Trimming left V 3 bases short and J 5 bases short, with 14 bases between. Germline loops: CDR1 MNHEY, CDR2 SMNVEV (reference sequence).

The V gene is TRBV5-4, the J gene TRBJ1-2, with TRBD1 matching over 7 bases. The junction had 5 bases not matched to a gene; V was cut back by 4 bases and J by 8 bases. The CDR3 extends over 12 amino acids. In germline, CDR1 is SGHNT, CDR2 YYREEE (reference sequence). For the CDR3, the DNA is TGTGCCAGCAGCGGTGACAGGGACGGCTACACCTTC. It codes for CASSGDRDGYTF.